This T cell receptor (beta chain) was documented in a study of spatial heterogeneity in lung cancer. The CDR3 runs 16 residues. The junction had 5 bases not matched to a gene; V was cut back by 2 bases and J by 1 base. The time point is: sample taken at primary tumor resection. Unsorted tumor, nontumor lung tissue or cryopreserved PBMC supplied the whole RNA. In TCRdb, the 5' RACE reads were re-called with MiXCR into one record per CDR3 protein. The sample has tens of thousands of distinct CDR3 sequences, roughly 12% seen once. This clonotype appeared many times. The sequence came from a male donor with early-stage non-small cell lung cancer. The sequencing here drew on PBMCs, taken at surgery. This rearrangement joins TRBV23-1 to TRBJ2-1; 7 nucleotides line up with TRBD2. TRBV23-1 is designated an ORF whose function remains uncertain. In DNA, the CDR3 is TGCGCCAGCAGTCAAGGGGAGGGTGGTTCCTACAATGAGCAGTTCTTC. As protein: CASSQGEGGSYNEQFF.